One sample yielded the 31 T cell receptor beta chains listed below, sequenced in a study of blood T cells in healthy people across ages. PCR was performed a second time for about 7 to 12 cycles using a sample-barcoded 5' primer and a J-beta primer mix. TCRdb reprocessed the 5' RACE reads via MiXCR and lists one record per CDR3 protein. The sample lists 1.5 million to 2 million distinct CDR3 sequences, approximately 30% seen once, with about 8% in the top ten. Material: blood. The receptors derive from a woman aged 30 to 39 in good health.

This chain joins TRBV3-1 and TRBJ2-5; the D is unclear. Trimming shortened V by 2 bases and J by 4 bases, and 8 bases separated the two germline ends. Germline loops: CDR1 LGHDT, CDR2 YNNKEL (reference sequence). The CDR3 is 13 amino acids. The CDR3 reads CASSQLKSETQYF. CDR3 DNA sequence: TGTGCCAGCAGCCAACTTAAGTCAGAGACCCAGTACTTC.

This chain links TRBV6-2 or TRBV6-3 with TRBJ2-5; 9 bases map to TRBD1. Looked up from germline, CDR1 is MNHEY and CDR2 is SVGEGT. This CDR3 comprises 16 residues. V was clipped by 0 bases and J by 4 bases; unmatched bases: 6. CDR3 in DNA: TGTGCCAGCAGTTACTCGGGGACAGGGTCCCCAGAGACCCAGTACTTC. Its translation: CASSYSGTGSPETQYF.

CDR3 DNA sequence: TGTGCCAGCAGTTACAACAGGGGAGGAGACTATGGCTACACCTTC. Translation: CASSYNRGGDYGYTF. The rearrangement links TRBV6-5 to TRBJ1-2; 7 bases match TRBD1. The germline CDR1 and CDR2 sequences are MNHEY and SVGAGI. The CDR3 sequence is 15 residues long. The V gene end was trimmed by 2 bases and the J gene end by 3 bases; junction bases not matched to a gene: 6.

V usage is TRBV20-1 and J usage is TRBJ2-3, with TRBD1 matching over 10 bases. J lost 3 bases, V lost 0 bases, and 9 bases had no gene match. Germline V gene sequence: CDR1 DFQATT, CDR2 SNEGSKA (reference sequence). This CDR3 has 17 amino acids. CDR3 region: CSARDRTGGRLTDTQYF. The DNA of the CDR3 is TGCAGTGCTAGAGATCGGACAGGGGGTCGATTGACAGATACGCAGTATTTT.

The rearrangement links TRBV7-9 to TRBJ2-1; D uncertain. CDR3 size: 14 residues. Deletions cut 0 bases from V and 4 bases from J, with 7 bases between. Germline V gene lookup returns CDR1 SEHNR and CDR2 FQNEAQ (reference sequence). CDR3 DNA: TGTGCCAGCAGCTTAGCGATCGGGTACAATGAGCAGTTCTTC. This encodes CASSLAIGYNEQFF.

The chain employs TRBV12-3 or TRBV12-4 and TRBJ1-3, with D hard to call. This CDR3 spans 12 amino acids. Trimming cost V 3 bases and J 4 bases, with 4 bases left between them. CDR3 DNA sequence: TGTGCCAGCAGTTTCAGAGGAAACACCATATATTTT. The encoded protein is CASSFRGNTIYF.

This clonotype has only a few counts. CDR3: CASSPRGEGRTEAFF. CDR3 DNA sequence: TGTGCCAGCTCACCACGCGGGGAAGGGCGCACTGAAGCTTTCTTT. This sequence joins TRBV18 and TRBJ1-1; D remains ambiguous. Trimming took 1 base from V and 4 from J, leaving 13 bases between them. Germline values: CDR1 KGHSH, CDR2 LQKENI. The CDR3 covers 15 residues. The variable domain in full, with the rest retrieved from reference TRBV18 and TRBJ1-1, is NAGVMQNPRHLVRRRGQEARLRCSPMKGHSHVYWYRQLPEEGLKFMVYLQKENIIDESGMPKERFSAEFPKEGPSILRIQQVVRGDSAAYFCASSPRGEGRTEAFFGQGTRLTVV.

This clonotype occurred a few times. The V gene is TRBV5-1, the J gene TRBJ2-3; maybe TRBD1 (5 bases). Trimming shortened V by 4 bases and J by 1 base, and 13 bases separated the two germline ends. CDR1 is SGHRS and CDR2 is YFSETQ in the germline V gene. The CDR3 is 15 amino acids. CDR3 residues: CASSPTSRGTDTQYF. CDR3 in DNA: TGCGCCAGCAGCCCGACCAGCAGGGGCACAGATACGCAGTATTTT.

This clonotype occurred a few times. The chain links TRBV27 to TRBJ2-3, with 7 bases identical to TRBD1. The ends lost 4 bases at V and 4 bases at J; junction bases unmatched: 11. This CDR3 spans 16 amino acids. The germline CDR1 and CDR2 sequences are MNHEY and SMNVEV (reference sequence). The CDR3 region has the DNA TGTGCCAGCAGTTCCCTAGGGACAGCCGCCTCAGATACGCAGTATTTT. Translation gives CASSSLGTAASDTQYF.

This clonotype was seen only a few times. The V and J genes are TRBV12-3 or TRBV12-4 and TRBJ2-1; tentatively, D is TRBD2 (9 bases). Trimming took off 8 bases at V and 6 bases at J, with 20 bases between the two ends. There are 15 residues in the CDR3. This CDR3 is CASAGGQGAFNEQFF. The CDR3 DNA sequence: TGTGCCAGCGCGGGAGGGCAGGGGGCCTTCAATGAGCAGTTCTTC.

V is TRBV11-2 and J is TRBJ1-2; TRBD1 matches 10 bases. Per the germline V gene, CDR1 is SGHAT and CDR2 is FQNNGV. The CDR3 runs 13 residues. Trimming removed 4 bases from V and 7 bases from J; junction bases left unmatched: 3. The chain's CDR3 is CASSSRQGAGYTF. The CDR3 DNA reads as TGTGCCAGCAGCTCCCGACAGGGGGCTGGCTACACCTTC.

This clonotype was picked up one time. The V gene is TRBV28, the J gene TRBJ1-4; D is uncertain. The V gene's germline CDR1 is MDHEN and CDR2 SYDVKM. The CDR3 is made up of 15 amino acids. With 5 bases removed from V and 3 bases from J, the gap between germline ends came to 13 bases. The CDR3 DNA reads TGTGCCAGCAGTGATGGTTCCGCCCCTAATGAAAAACTGTTTTTT. It translates to CASSDGSAPNEKLFF.

J is TRBJ2-5 and V is TRBV20-1, with D possibly being TRBD1 (6 bases). The J call may not be correct, given that the DNA end is closer to TRBJ2-1. Germline-derived CDR1 and CDR2 are DFQATT and SNEGSKA (reference sequence). The CDR3 extends over 16 amino acids. CDR3 sequence: CSARDAGRDNQETQFF. CDR3 nucleotide sequence: TGCAGTGCTAGAGACGCCGGCCGGGACAACCAAGAGACCCAGTTCTTC.

This clonotype was counted at least ten times. The rearrangement uses TRBV6-6 and TRBJ2-1; 10 bases are shared with TRBD2. CDR1 is MNHNY and CDR2 is SVGAGI in the germline V gene (reference sequence). This CDR3 contains 15 residues. The V gene end was trimmed by 6 bases and the J gene end by 4 bases; junction bases not matched to a gene: 6. In nucleotides, the CDR3 is TGTGCCAGCAGCTACCCAGCGGGGGGGTACAATGAGCAGTTCTTC. Translating it yields CASSYPAGGYNEQFF.

This clonotype was picked up a small number of times. V and J are TRBV6-2 or TRBV6-3 and TRBJ2-5; D is unresolved. The CDR3 runs 15 residues. Germline V lookup: CDR1 MNHEY, CDR2 SVGEGT. V was clipped by 0 bases and J by 1 base, with 9 bases between them. CDR3 in amino acids: CASSYSIILQETQYF. The CDR3 nucleotides read TGTGCCAGCAGTTACTCGATAATCCTCCAAGAGACCCAGTACTTC.

In its sample, this clonotype was seen many times. The CDR3 protein is CASSPRPGESYEQYF. DNA for the CDR3: TGTGCCAGCAGCCCCAGACCAGGGGAGAGCTACGAGCAGTACTTC. The rearrangement joins TRBV7-2 to TRBJ2-7, with D possibly TRBD1 on 6 matching bases. Trimming took 5 bases from V and 3 from J, leaving 17 bases between them. Germline V gene sequence: CDR1 SGHTA, CDR2 FQGNSA. The CDR3 is made up of 15 amino acids. The full variable domain, with the rest looked up from reference TRBV7-2 and TRBJ2-7, is GAGVSQSPSNKVTEKGKDVELRCDPISGHTALYWYRQSLGQGLEFLIYFQGNSAPDKSGLPSDRFSAERTGGSVSTLTIQRTQQEDSAVYLCASSPRPGESYEQYFGPGTRLTVT.

This clonotype was picked up many times. The chain employs TRBV6-4 and TRBJ2-7; D might be TRBD2 (7 bases). Per germline, CDR1 MRHNA and CDR2 SNTAGT. V shed 6 bases and J shed 2 bases, with 20 bases lying between them. This CDR3 spans 16 amino acids. CDR3 sequence: CASSKPGDYRAYEQYF. In DNA form, the CDR3 reads TGTGCCAGCAGCAAACCAGGGGACTATAGGGCCTACGAGCAGTACTTC.

This chain connects TRBV6-5 to TRBJ2-7; D is undetermined. Germline V gene lookup returns CDR1 MNHEY and CDR2 SVGAGI. This CDR3 contains 13 residues. V lost 6 bases to trimming and J lost 5 bases, with 14 bases between them. The CDR3 coding sequence is TGTGCCAGCAGGAGTAGTACAAGTAACGAGCAGTACTTC. Its protein product is CASRSSTSNEQYF.

This clonotype has a count of ten or more. The chain couples TRBV6-5 to TRBJ1-5, with D unresolved. Trimming took 4 bases from V and 4 from J, leaving 8 bases between them. Germline lookup yields CDR1 MNHEY and CDR2 SVGAGI. This CDR3 contains 13 residues. CDR3 sequence reads: CASSSGTNQPQHF. The CDR3 bases are TGTGCCAGCAGTTCAGGTACAAATCAGCCCCAGCATTTT.

The rearrangement uses TRBV20-1 and TRBJ1-2; D might be TRBD1 (5 bases). With 3 bases removed from V and 4 bases from J, the gap between germline ends came to 18 bases. The germline CDR1 and CDR2 sequences are DFQATT and SNEGSKA (reference sequence). The CDR3 has 15 residues. CDR3 loop: CSARPGGVRFYGYTF. The DNA of the CDR3 is TGCAGTGCTAGGCCGGGGGGGGTCCGGTTCTATGGCTACACCTTC.

Ten or more counts support this clonotype. This sequence joins TRBV12-3 or TRBV12-4 and TRBJ2-7; the match to TRBD1 covers 7 bases. Losses at the gene ends were 5 bases for V and 2 bases for J; bases not matched to a gene: 9. This CDR3 region has 15 residues. CDR3 DNA sequence: TGTGCCAGCAGTCCGCTGATGGGACAGACCTACGAGCAGTACTTC. This encodes CASSPLMGQTYEQYF.

The chain employs TRBV2 and TRBJ2-7; D may be TRBD2 (5 bases). The J call is in doubt because the DNA end fits TRBJ2-5 better. The germline V gene has CDR1 SNHLY and CDR2 FYNNEI. The CDR3 sequence is 13 residues long. The CDR3 DNA reads TGTGCCAGCACAGCGGCGAGAAGGGAGACCCAGTACTTC. Amino acids: CASTAARRETQYF.

The V and J genes are TRBV7-2 and TRBJ2-3, with D hard to call. From germline, CDR1 is SGHTA and CDR2 FQGNSA. The CDR3 runs to 12 residues. V was trimmed by 2 bases and J by 10 bases, leaving 10 bases between them. The CDR3 loop reads CASSLFNKAQYF. The CDR3 coding sequence is TGTGCCAGCAGCTTATTCAATAAGGCGCAGTATTTT.

This rearrangement joins TRBV2 to TRBJ1-5; perhaps TRBD1 as D (5 bases). Trimming removed 5 bases from V and 4 bases from J, with 12 bases in between. CDR3 length: 14 residues. In germline, CDR1 is SNHLY, CDR2 FYNNEI. CDR3 protein: CASSPLTANQPQHF. The CDR3 DNA reads as TGTGCCAGCAGTCCACTGACAGCGAATCAGCCCCAGCATTTT.

The chain couples TRBV30 to TRBJ2-4; 11 bases are shared with TRBD2. With the DNA end fitting TRBJ2-7 better, the J assignment may be wrong. The germline V gene has CDR1 GTSNPN and CDR2 SVGIG (reference sequence). CDR3 length equals 14 residues. Here the CDR3 reads CAWTPASGRNEQYF. In DNA, the CDR3 is TGTGCCTGGACCCCCGCTAGCGGGAGGAACGAGCAGTACTTC.

Comments on this clonotype: Germline and junction disagree at one end, which may indicate a read error. The chain carries TRBV7-9 and TRBJ2-5; D is unclear. The V gene's germline CDR1 is SEHNR and CDR2 FQNEAQ (reference sequence). The CDR3 length is 13 residues. The CDR3 is CASSLDIQGTQYF. DNA for the CDR3: TGTGCCAGCAGCTTAGATATCCAAGGGACCCAGTACTTC.

The chain carries TRBV20-1 and TRBJ2-7; 11 bases map to TRBD1. Germline CDR1 and CDR2: DFQATT and SNEGSKA (reference sequence). The CDR3 loop spans 13 amino acids. Trimming cost V 3 bases and J 9 bases; bases outside gene matches: 7. CDR3 coding DNA: TGCAGTGCTAGCCGGACAGGGGGCATAGGGCAGTACTTC. Its translation is CSASRTGGIGQYF.

The chain has TRBV20-1 and TRBJ2-4, with 12 bases lining up with TRBD1. V lost 3 bases to trimming and J lost 5 bases; unmatched junction nucleotides: 5. This CDR3 is built from 15 residues. Germline CDR1 DFQATT, CDR2 SNEGSKA (reference sequence). The CDR3 spells CSARPGTGGQNIQYF. The CDR3 DNA reads TGCAGTGCTAGGCCGGGGACAGGGGGCCAAAACATTCAGTACTTC.

About this clonotype itself: This may stem from a read error, because a much larger clone lies one nucleotide away. The V and J genes are TRBV20-1 and TRBJ2-1; a weak D match, TRBD1 (6 bases). Near its end, the DNA agrees better with TRBJ2-7, so the J call may be wrong. This CDR3 spans 15 amino acids. Germline assignment: CDR1 DFQATT and CDR2 SNEGSKA (reference sequence). The DNA of the CDR3 is TGCAGTGCTCCCCGATCCGGACAGTCCAACAATGAGCAGTACTTC. Its protein is CSAPRSGQSNNEQYF.

This clonotype was counted a few times. The rearrangement uses TRBV5-1 and TRBJ2-1; 9 nucleotides match TRBD2. Germline V gene lookup returns CDR1 SGHRS and CDR2 YFSETQ. The CDR3 sequence is 15 residues long. The V gene end was trimmed by 2 bases and the J gene end by 9 bases; junction bases not matched to a gene: 9. CDR3 DNA: TGCGCCAGCAGCTTATTCGCGGGGGGGCCGGGTGAGCAGTTCTTC. Amino acid sequence: CASSLFAGGPGEQFF. Full variable domain (outside the CDR3, taken from reference TRBV5-1 and TRBJ2-1): KAGVTQTPRYLIKTRGQQVTLSCSPISGHRSVSWYQQTPGQGLQFLFEYFSETQRNKGNFPGRFSGRQFSNSRSEMNVSTLELGDSALYLCASSLFAGGPGEQFFGPGTRLTVL.

This clonotype was counted only a few times. The chain joins TRBV20-1 to TRBJ2-4; D might be TRBD1 (5 bases). This CDR3 has 12 residues. The V and J ends lost 5 bases and 5 bases respectively, with 10 bases between them. The V gene's germline CDR1 is DFQATT and CDR2 SNEGSKA (reference sequence). The CDR3 sequence: CSASFRENIQYF. The CDR3 DNA reads TGCAGTGCTTCCTTCAGGGAAAACATTCAGTACTTC.